These 31 T cell receptor beta chains came from one sample sequenced in a study of blood T cell repertoires in COVID-19. TCRdb's table, derived via immunoSEQ multiplex PCR, lists solely in-frame clones and lacks some. This sample yields some 110,000 clones, of which 75% to 85% are seen a single time; around 8% belongs to the top ten. Sample: peripheral blood. Source of these receptors: a man in his sixties or seventies with acute or convalescent COVID-19.

The J gene is TRBJ2-1, the V gene TRBV11-2; TRBD2 agrees at 12 bases. CDR3 size: 17 residues. V was pared by 3 bases and J by 1 base, with 4 bases of the junction left unmatched. Germline loops: CDR1 SGHAT, CDR2 FQNNGV. The CDR3 DNA reads as TGTGCCAGCAGCTTTAGGACTAGCGGGGTATCCTACAATGAGCAGTTCTTC. Residues: CASSFRTSGVSYNEQFF. Together with reference TRBV11-2 and TRBJ2-1, the CDR3 gives the full variable domain: EAGVAQSPRYKIIEKRQSVAFWCNPISGHATLYWYQQILGQGPKLLIQFQNNGVVDDSQLPKDRFSAERLKGVDSTLKIQPAKLEDSAVYLCASSFRTSGVSYNEQFFGPGTRLTVL.

This chain joins TRBV7-9 and TRBJ2-1; 15 nucleotides line up with TRBD2. CDR3 length equals 18 residues. CDR1 and CDR2 (germline): SEHNR, FQNEAQ (reference sequence). Trimming took 3 bases from V and 2 from J; bases not matched to a gene: 5. In DNA form, the CDR3 reads TGTGCCAGCAGCTTCGGACTAGCGGGAGGGATTACCTACAATGAGCAGTTCTTC. Its protein is CASSFGLAGGITYNEQFF.

This chain uses TRBV2 with TRBJ1-2; unclear D gene. This CDR3 has 13 residues. The germline V gene encodes CDR1 SNHLY and CDR2 FYNNEI. Trimming shortened V by 7 bases and J by 0 bases, and 9 bases separated the two germline ends. CDR3 sequence: CASIRSPNYGYTF. CDR3 nucleotides: TGTGCCAGCATCAGGTCTCCTAACTATGGCTACACCTTC.

The chain is built from TRBV29-1 and TRBJ1-1; 7 positions agree with TRBD1. V lost 4 bases, J lost 3 bases, and 8 bases stayed unmatched. Per germline, CDR1 SQVTM and CDR2 ANQGSEA. This CDR3 has 14 amino acids. CDR3 residues: CSVVPRGYHTEAFF. The DNA for the CDR3 is TGCAGCGTTGTCCCCAGGGGGTATCACACTGAAGCTTTCTTT. The entire variable domain, with the rest obtained from reference TRBV29-1 and TRBJ1-1, is as follows: SAVISQKPSRDICQRGTSLTIQCQVDSQVTMMFWYRQQPGQSLTLIATANQGSEATYESGFVIDKFPISRPNLTFSTLTVSNMSPEDSSIYLCSVVPRGYHTEAFFGQGTRLTVV.

The V call is TRBV7-9, the J call TRBJ2-6, with D perhaps matching TRBD1 (5 bases). The CDR3 is 16 amino acids. CDR1 is SEHNR and CDR2 is FQNEAQ in the germline V gene (reference sequence). V lost 3 bases, J lost 0 bases, and 9 bases lay in between. CDR3: CASSFVDTSGANVLTF. In DNA, the CDR3 is TGTGCCAGCAGCTTTGTGGACACCTCTGGGGCCAACGTCCTGACTTTC.

This clone appeared a few times. The chain combines TRBV10-1 with TRBJ2-3; 7 bases match TRBD2. Trimming cost V 6 bases and J 0 bases; bases outside gene matches: 12. Germline CDR1 is WNHNN and CDR2 is SYGVQD (reference sequence). The CDR3 totals 17 residues. CDR3 DNA sequence: TGCGCCAGCAGGGGGGGGGAGCGGGGAAGGAGCACAGATACGCAGTATTTT. Translated: CASRGGERGRSTDTQYF.

CDR3 coding DNA: TGTGCCAGCAGCCCGGGCAGGGCAACCTACGAGCAGTACTTC. The encoded protein is CASSPGRATYEQYF. The gene calls are TRBV7-9 and TRBJ2-7, with TRBD1 as a possible D gene (5 bases). The germline gives CDR1 SEHNR, CDR2 FQNEAQ (reference sequence). The CDR3 consists of 14 residues. The ends were cut back, 5 bases at V and 2 bases at J, with 13 bases in the middle.

In this sample, this clone turned up once. The chain employs TRBV5-4 and TRBJ2-1; 7 bases align to TRBD1. The trim removed 3 bases at V and 3 bases at J, leaving 6 bases unmatched. This CDR3 spans 15 amino acids. Germline CDR1 SGHNT, CDR2 YYREEE (reference sequence). CDR3 in DNA: TGTGCCAGCAGCTCACAGGGGAACTACTACAATGAGCAGTTCTTC. Its protein is CASSSQGNYYNEQFF.

The chain recombines TRBV5-6 with TRBJ2-5; the D is unclear. V was pared by 4 bases and J by 1 base, with 20 bases between. Germline lookup yields CDR1 SGHDT and CDR2 YYEEEE. The CDR3 totals 17 residues. In nucleotides, the CDR3 is TGTGCCAGCAGCCCCGTTCTACTTCGACATGCCCAAGAGACCCAGTACTTC. It codes for CASSPVLLRHAQETQYF.

This clone showed up just once. The V gene is TRBV3-1 (or the pseudogene TRBV3-2), the J gene TRBJ1-2, with D possibly matching TRBD1 (6 bases). V gave up 4 bases and J gave up 7 bases, with 10 bases separating them. This CDR3 region has 12 residues. Germline V CDR1 and CDR2: LGHDT, YNNKEL (reference sequence). The CDR3 protein is CASSRQGLGYTF. CDR3 bases: TGTGCCAGCAGCCGCCAGGGGCTTGGCTACACCTTC.

The chain has TRBV28 and TRBJ1-5; TRBD1 is a possible D gene (6 bases). The CDR3 is made up of 14 amino acids. V lost 6 bases, J lost 2 bases, and 11 bases lay in between. Germline CDR1 reads MDHEN; CDR2 reads SYDVKM. CDR3 DNA sequence: TGTGCCAGCAGGGGACAAGGACGCAATCAGCCCCAGCATTTT. The encoded protein is CASRGQGRNQPQHF.

The V gene is TRBV15, the J gene TRBJ2-3, with 8 bases fitting TRBD1. The CDR3 sequence is 17 residues long. The germline CDR1 and CDR2 sequences are LNHNV and YYDKDF (reference sequence). Trimming at V came to 7 bases and at J to 2 bases, leaving 14 bases not matched to a gene. This CDR3 reads CATTSPPDRGPTDTQYF. CDR3 sequence (DNA): TGTGCCACCACCTCTCCCCCCGACAGGGGACCCACAGATACGCAGTATTTT.

The CDR3 nucleotides read TGCGCCAGCAGCCAAGAGGTCAGGGCGGCAGGGGCGAAAACTGAAGCTTTCTTT. It is translated as CASSQEVRAAGAKTEAFF. This sequence joins TRBV4-1 and TRBJ1-1; weak D call: TRBD1 (6 bases). Germline CDR1 and CDR2: MGHRA and YSYEKL. Between the trimmed V and J ends, which lost 0 bases and 5 bases, there was a span of 22 bases. CDR3 size: 18 residues.

This chain uses TRBV19 with TRBJ1-4; 7 bases are a match to TRBD1. Trimming took 6 bases from V and 10 from J; bases not matched to a gene: 11. The CDR3 covers 14 residues. CDR1 is LNHDA, CDR2 SQIVND, per germline (reference sequence). CDR3 in DNA: TGTGCCAGTAGCCCTGACAGGGTGAATAGAAAACTGTTTTTT. Its protein is CASSPDRVNRKLFF.

The V and J genes are TRBV5-1 and TRBJ2-7; D gene ambiguous. With 4 bases removed from V and 0 bases from J, the gap between germline ends came to 11 bases. The CDR3 is made up of 14 amino acids. Germline CDR1 reads SGHRS; CDR2 reads YFSETQ. The CDR3, as DNA: TGCGCCAGCAGCCCCCCTTCCCCCTCCTACGAGCAGTACTTC. This translates into CASSPPSPSYEQYF.

This chain uses TRBV30 with TRBJ1-6; D not certain. Looked up from germline, CDR1 is GTSNPN and CDR2 is SVGIG (reference sequence). The CDR3 length is 14 residues. V gave up 0 bases and J gave up 13 bases, with 16 bases separating them. The CDR3 coding sequence is TGTGCCTGGAGTGTACCCCCGCCGTCGGTGCCCCTCCACTTT. It specifies CAWSVPPPSVPLHF.

This clone was seen a handful of times. The J gene is TRBJ2-7, the V gene TRBV28; a possible D gene is TRBD1 (6 bases). The CDR3 sequence is 15 residues long. Germline V gene lookup returns CDR1 MDHEN and CDR2 SYDVKM. V lost 2 bases to trimming and J lost 0 bases, with 11 bases between them. The CDR3 protein is CASSLTGLLSYEQYF. The CDR3 DNA sequence: TGTGCCAGCAGTTTAACAGGGTTACTCTCCTACGAGCAGTACTTC.

This chain connects TRBV30 to TRBJ1-6; D unclear. CDR3 size: 13 residues. Germline assignment: CDR1 GTSNPN and CDR2 SVGIG (reference sequence). Deletions cut 0 bases from V and 10 bases from J, with 10 bases between. This CDR3 is CAWSVREGSPLHF. The CDR3, as DNA: TGTGCCTGGAGTGTACGGGAGGGATCACCCCTCCACTTT.

V gene TRBV19 combines with J gene TRBJ1-1; possibly TRBD1 for D (6 bases). Per germline, CDR1 LNHDA and CDR2 SQIVND (reference sequence). The V gene lost 0 bases and the J gene lost 11 bases, with 19 bases spanning the gap. There are 15 residues in the CDR3. The CDR3 reads CASSIDSTGPLRAFF. CDR3 bases: TGTGCCAGTAGTATAGATTCCACAGGGCCTCTGCGGGCTTTCTTT.

The V gene is TRBV6-5, the J gene TRBJ2-7; D perhaps matches TRBD2 (7 bases). The CDR3 loop spans 16 amino acids. Trimming stripped 0 bases from V and 2 bases from J, with 14 bases between. Looked up from germline, CDR1 is MNHEY and CDR2 is SVGAGI. The CDR3 sequence: CASSYSSQGGTYEQYF. The CDR3 coding sequence is TGTGCCAGCAGTTACTCGTCACAGGGAGGGACCTACGAGCAGTACTTC.

The rearrangement joins TRBV27 to TRBJ2-7; TRBD1 might be the D (5 bases). Germline CDR1 is MNHEY and CDR2 is SMNVEV (reference sequence). This CDR3 is 14 amino acids long. V lost 3 bases to trimming and J lost 3 bases, with 12 bases between them. Here the CDR3 reads CASSFRQRNYEQYF. CDR3 sequence (DNA): TGTGCCAGCAGTTTTCGACAGAGAAACTACGAGCAGTACTTC.

This chain uses TRBV7-9 with TRBJ2-5; 8 nucleotides line up with TRBD1. This CDR3 contains 12 residues. Germline V gene lookup returns CDR1 SEHNR and CDR2 FQNEAQ (reference sequence). The CDR3 nucleotides are TGTGCTTCGGACAGGGAAGTGGTGACCCAGTACTTC. Amino acid sequence: CASDREVVTQYF.

This chain connects TRBV21-1 to TRBJ1-2; TRBD1 is taken as the D call from the table, unchecked against the DNA. TRBV21-1 is reported as a pseudogene. The length of the CDR3 is 14 residues. CDR3 DNA: TGTGCCAGCAGCAATAAGGACAGAACGGGCGGCTACACCTTC. Protein product: CASSNKDRTGGYTF.

This rearrangement joins TRBV24-1 to TRBJ2-1; D unclear. Germline assignment: CDR1 KGHDR and CDR2 SFDVKD. Trimming took off 8 bases at V and 1 base at J, with 8 bases between the two ends. This CDR3 has 13 residues. For the CDR3, the DNA is TGTGCCACCACTCTCGTTTCCTACAATGAGCAGTTCTTC. This codes for CATTLVSYNEQFF.

V gene TRBV2 combines with J gene TRBJ2-7; 8 bases map to TRBD1. This CDR3 has 13 residues. The V segment lost 4 bases and the J segment 5 bases; nucleotides outside the gene matches: 4. In germline, CDR1 is SNHLY, CDR2 FYNNEI. The CDR3 nucleotides read TGTGCCAGCAGTGCGACAGGGGACCACGAGCAGTACTTC. It translates to CASSATGDHEQYF.

A single count supports this clone. This chain connects TRBV5-8 to TRBJ2-3; 8 nucleotides agree with TRBD1. V lost 5 bases and J lost 2; bases outside the gene matches: 10. The CDR3 loop spans 16 amino acids. The V gene's germline CDR1 is SGHTS and CDR2 YDEGEE. The CDR3 DNA reads TGTGCCAGCAGTCCGGGGACAGGCTTTTCCACAGATACGCAGTATTTT. This translates into CASSPGTGFSTDTQYF.

The V and J genes are TRBV6-4 and TRBJ2-7, with 12 bases matching TRBD2. After removal of 8 bases from V and 4 bases from J, the junction contained 6 bases not matched to a gene. The germline V gene has CDR1 MRHNA and CDR2 SNTAGT. CDR3 size: 14 residues. CDR3 bases: TGTGCCAGCTCGAGACTAGCGGGAGCTTACGAGCAGTACTTC. Its translation is CASSRLAGAYEQYF.

In its sample, this clone was seen once. The genes are TRBV12-5 and TRBJ2-3; the D gene is possibly TRBD1 (6 bases). The CDR3 extends over 13 amino acids. Germline V gene lookup returns CDR1 LGHNT and CDR2 FRNRAP. V was cut by 4 bases and J by 10 bases, with 15 bases left in between. The CDR3 DNA sequence: TGTGCTAGTGGTTCCACCTCAGGGACACCGCAGTATTTT. Translating it yields CASGSTSGTPQYF.

The chain has TRBV24-1 and TRBJ1-5; D unresolved. Per the germline V gene, CDR1 is KGHDR and CDR2 is SFDVKD. Between the trimmed V and J ends, which lost 1 base and 8 bases, there was a span of 8 bases. The CDR3 runs 13 residues. CDR3 residues: CATSDFSGEPQHF. The CDR3 DNA reads TGTGCCACCAGTGATTTTTCCGGGGAGCCCCAGCATTTT.

The V call is TRBV7-9, the J call TRBJ1-2; no firm D call. The CDR3 length is 15 residues. In germline, CDR1 is SEHNR, CDR2 FQNEAQ (reference sequence). The germline V and J ends were trimmed by 4 bases and 2 bases, with 14 bases remaining between them. In DNA, the CDR3 is TGTGCCAGCAGCTCGAGTCGGGGTCCGAACTATGGCTACACCTTC. It specifies CASSSSRGPNYGYTF.

CDR3 DNA: TGTGCCAGTAGTATGGCAGGGGTGTACGAGCAGTACTTC. Its translation: CASSMAGVYEQYF. J is TRBJ2-7 and V is TRBV19, with a weak D call TRBD1 (6 bases). CDR1 is LNHDA, CDR2 SQIVND, per germline (reference sequence). Trimming removed 3 bases at V and 4 bases at J, with 10 bases between. This CDR3 has 13 amino acids.